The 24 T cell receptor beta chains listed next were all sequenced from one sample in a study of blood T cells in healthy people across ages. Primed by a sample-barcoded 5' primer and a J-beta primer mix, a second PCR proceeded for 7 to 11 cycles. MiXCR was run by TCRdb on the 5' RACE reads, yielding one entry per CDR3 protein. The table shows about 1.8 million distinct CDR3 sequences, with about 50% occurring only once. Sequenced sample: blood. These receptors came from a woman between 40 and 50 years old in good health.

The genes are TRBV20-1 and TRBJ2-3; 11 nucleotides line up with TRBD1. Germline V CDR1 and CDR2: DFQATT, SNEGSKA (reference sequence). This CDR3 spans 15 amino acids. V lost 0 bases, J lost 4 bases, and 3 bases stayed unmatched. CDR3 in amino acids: CSAREDRGRADTQYF. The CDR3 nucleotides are TGCAGTGCTAGAGAGGACAGGGGGCGGGCAGATACGCAGTATTTT.

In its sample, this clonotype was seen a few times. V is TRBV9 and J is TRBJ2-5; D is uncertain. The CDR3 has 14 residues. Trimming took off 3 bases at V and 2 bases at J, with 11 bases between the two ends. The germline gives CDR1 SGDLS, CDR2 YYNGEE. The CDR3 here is CASSGKLGQETQYF. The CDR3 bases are TGTGCCAGCAGCGGTAAGCTAGGACAAGAGACCCAGTACTTC.

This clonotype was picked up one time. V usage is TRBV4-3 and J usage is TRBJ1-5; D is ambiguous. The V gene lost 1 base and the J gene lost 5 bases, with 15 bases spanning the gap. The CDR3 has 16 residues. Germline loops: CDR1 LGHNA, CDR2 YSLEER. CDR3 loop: CASSQALRGGYQPQHF. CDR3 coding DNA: TGCGCCAGCAGCCAAGCCTTACGGGGTGGTTATCAGCCCCAGCATTTT.

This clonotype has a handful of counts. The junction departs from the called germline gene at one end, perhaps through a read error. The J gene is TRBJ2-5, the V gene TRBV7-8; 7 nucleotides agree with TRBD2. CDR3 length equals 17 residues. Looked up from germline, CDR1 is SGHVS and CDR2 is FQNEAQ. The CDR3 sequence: CASSPTPGLTGRETQYF. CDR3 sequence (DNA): TGTGCCAGCAGCCCTACCCCGGGACTAACGGGCCGAGAGACTCAGTACTTC.

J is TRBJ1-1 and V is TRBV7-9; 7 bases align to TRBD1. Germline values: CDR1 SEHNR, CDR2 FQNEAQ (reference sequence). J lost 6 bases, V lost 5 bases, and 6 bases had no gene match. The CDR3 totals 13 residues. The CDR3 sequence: CASSADRAPEAFF. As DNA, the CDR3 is TGTGCCAGCAGCGCCGACAGGGCTCCTGAAGCTTTCTTT.

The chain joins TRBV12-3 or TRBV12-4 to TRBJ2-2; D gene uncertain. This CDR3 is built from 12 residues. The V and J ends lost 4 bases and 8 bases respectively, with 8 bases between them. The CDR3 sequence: CASSSVGGELFF. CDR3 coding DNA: TGTGCCAGCAGTTCCGTGGGGGGGGAGCTGTTTTTT.

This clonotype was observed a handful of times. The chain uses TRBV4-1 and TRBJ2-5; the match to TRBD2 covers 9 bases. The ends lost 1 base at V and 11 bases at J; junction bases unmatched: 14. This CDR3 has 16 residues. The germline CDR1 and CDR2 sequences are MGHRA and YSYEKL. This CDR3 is CASSQVEAGGLNEQYF. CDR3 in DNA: TGCGCCAGCAGCCAAGTCGAAGCGGGGGGCCTCAATGAGCAGTACTTC.

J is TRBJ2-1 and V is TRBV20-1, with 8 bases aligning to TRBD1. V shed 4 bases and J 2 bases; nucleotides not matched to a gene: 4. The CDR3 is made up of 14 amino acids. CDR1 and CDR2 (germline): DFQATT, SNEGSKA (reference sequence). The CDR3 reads CSATPGGPYNEQFF. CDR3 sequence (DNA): TGCAGTGCTACCCCAGGGGGCCCCTACAATGAGCAGTTCTTC.

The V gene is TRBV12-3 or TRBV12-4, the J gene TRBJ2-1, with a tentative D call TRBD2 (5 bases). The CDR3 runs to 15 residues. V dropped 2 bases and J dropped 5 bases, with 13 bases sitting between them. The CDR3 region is CASSLRGRGNNEQFF. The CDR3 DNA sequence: TGTGCCAGCAGTTTAAGAGGACGGGGTAACAATGAGCAGTTCTTC.

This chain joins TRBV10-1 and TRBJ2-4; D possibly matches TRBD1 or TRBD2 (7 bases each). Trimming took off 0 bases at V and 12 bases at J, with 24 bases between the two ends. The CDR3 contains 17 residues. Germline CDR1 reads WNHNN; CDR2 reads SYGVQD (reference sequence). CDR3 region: CASSESNAGRGPQPQYF. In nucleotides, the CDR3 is TGCGCCAGCAGTGAGTCGAATGCAGGGAGGGGGCCACAGCCTCAGTACTTC.

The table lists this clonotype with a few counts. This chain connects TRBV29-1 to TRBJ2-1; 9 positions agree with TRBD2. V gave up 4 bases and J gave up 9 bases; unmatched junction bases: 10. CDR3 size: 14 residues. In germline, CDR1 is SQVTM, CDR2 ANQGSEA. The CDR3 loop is CSVGVAGGPGEQFF. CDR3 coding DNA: TGCAGCGTTGGGGTGGCGGGGGGGCCTGGTGAGCAGTTCTTC.

CDR3 sequence reads: CASRAGESNQPQHF. The CDR3 DNA is TGTGCCAGCAGAGCGGGGGAGAGCAATCAGCCCCAGCATTTT. The genes are TRBV6-2 or TRBV6-3 and TRBJ1-5, with D perhaps matching TRBD1 (5 bases). The V end was cut by 6 bases, the J end by 1 base, with 10 bases between. The CDR3 has 14 amino acids. In germline, CDR1 is MNHEY, CDR2 SVGEGT.

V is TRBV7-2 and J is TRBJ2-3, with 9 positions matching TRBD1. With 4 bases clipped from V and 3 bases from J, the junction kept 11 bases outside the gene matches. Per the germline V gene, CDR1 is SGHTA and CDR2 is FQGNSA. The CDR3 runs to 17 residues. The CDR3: CASSSRTTGGITDTQYF. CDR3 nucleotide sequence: TGTGCCAGCAGCTCGAGAACGACAGGGGGTATAACAGATACGCAGTATTTT.

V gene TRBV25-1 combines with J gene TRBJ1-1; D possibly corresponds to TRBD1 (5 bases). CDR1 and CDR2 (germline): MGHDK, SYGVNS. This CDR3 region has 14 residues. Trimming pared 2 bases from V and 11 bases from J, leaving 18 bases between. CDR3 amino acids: CASSESPKVRGAFF. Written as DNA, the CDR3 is TGTGCCAGCAGTGAAAGCCCAAAGGTACGGGGGGCTTTCTTT.

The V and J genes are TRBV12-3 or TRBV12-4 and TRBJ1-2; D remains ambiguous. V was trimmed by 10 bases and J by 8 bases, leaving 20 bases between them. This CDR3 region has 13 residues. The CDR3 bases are TGTGCCACCGCGAATGGGTTACATACCGGCTACACCTTC. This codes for CATANGLHTGYTF.

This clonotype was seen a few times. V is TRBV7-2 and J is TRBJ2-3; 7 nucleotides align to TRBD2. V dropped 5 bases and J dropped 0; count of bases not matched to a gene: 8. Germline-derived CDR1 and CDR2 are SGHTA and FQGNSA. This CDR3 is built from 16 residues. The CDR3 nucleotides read TGTGCCAGCAGCCCCGGACTAGGCATGAGCACAGATACGCAGTATTTT. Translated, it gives CASSPGLGMSTDTQYF.

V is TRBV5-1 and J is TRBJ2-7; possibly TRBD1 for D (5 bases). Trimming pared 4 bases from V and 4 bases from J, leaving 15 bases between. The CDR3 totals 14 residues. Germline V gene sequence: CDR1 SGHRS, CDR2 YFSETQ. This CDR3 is CASSEWGQGYEQYF. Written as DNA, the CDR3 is TGCGCCAGCAGCGAGTGGGGCCAGGGATACGAGCAGTACTTC.

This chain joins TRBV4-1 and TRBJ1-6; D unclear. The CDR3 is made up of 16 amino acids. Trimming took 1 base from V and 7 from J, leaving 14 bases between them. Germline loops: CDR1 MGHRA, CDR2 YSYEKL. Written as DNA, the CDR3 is TGCGCCAGCAGCCAAGTAGATAGGATGGGAAATTCACCCCTCCACTTT. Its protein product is CASSQVDRMGNSPLHF.

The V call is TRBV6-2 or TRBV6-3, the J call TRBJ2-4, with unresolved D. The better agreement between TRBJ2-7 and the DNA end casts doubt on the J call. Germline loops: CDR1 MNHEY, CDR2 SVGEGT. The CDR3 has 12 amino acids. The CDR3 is CASSRPIYEQYF. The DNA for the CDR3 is TGTGCCAGCAGCCGCCCTATTTACGAGCAGTACTTC.

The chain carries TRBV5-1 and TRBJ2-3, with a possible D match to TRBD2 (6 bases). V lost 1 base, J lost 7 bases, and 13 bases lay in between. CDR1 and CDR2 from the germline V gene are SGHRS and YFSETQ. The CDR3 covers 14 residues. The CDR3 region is CASSLIGGEYTQYF. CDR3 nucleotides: TGCGCCAGCAGCTTGATTGGAGGGGAGTATACGCAGTATTTT.

CDR3 sequence reads: CSARGGTGNEKLFF. The CDR3 DNA reads as TGCAGTGCTAGAGGTGGGACAGGGAATGAAAAACTGTTTTTT. The chain joins TRBV20-1 to TRBJ1-4, with 9 bases identical to TRBD1. CDR1 and CDR2 from the germline V gene are DFQATT and SNEGSKA (reference sequence). The J segment lost 5 bases and the V segment lost 1 base, leaving 2 bases of the junction unmatched. The CDR3 is 14 residues long.

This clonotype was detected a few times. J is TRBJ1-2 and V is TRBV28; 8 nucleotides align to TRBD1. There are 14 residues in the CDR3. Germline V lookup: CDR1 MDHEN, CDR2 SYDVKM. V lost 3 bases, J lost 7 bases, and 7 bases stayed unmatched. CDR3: CASSLPTGVAGYTF. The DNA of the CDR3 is TGTGCCAGCAGTTTGCCGACAGGGGTTGCTGGCTACACCTTC.

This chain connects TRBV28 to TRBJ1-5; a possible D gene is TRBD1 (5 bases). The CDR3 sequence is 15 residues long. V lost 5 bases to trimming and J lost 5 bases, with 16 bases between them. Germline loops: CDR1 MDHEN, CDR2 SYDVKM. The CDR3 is CASSGAPGAHQPQHF. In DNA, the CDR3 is TGTGCCAGCAGTGGTGCCCCTGGGGCCCATCAGCCCCAGCATTTT. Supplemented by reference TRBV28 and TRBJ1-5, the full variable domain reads DVKVTQSSRYLVKRTGEKVFLECVQDMDHENMFWYRQDPGLGLRLIYFSYDVKMKEKGDIPEGYSVSREKKERFSLILESASTNQTSMYLCASSGAPGAHQPQHFGDGTRLSIL.

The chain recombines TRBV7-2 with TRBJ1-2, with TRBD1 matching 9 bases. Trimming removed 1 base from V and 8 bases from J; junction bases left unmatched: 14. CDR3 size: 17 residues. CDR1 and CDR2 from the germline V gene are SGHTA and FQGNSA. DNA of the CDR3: TGTGCCAGCAGCTTAGGTCAGGTTTCGGGACAGGGAAAAGGCTACACCTTC. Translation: CASSLGQVSGQGKGYTF.